This TCR beta chain appears in the sequencing data of a study of blood T cell repertoires in COVID-19. Turning to the study itself: T cells, B-cell-depleted T cells, or PBMCs supplied cDNA or gDNA.

Sequencing used immunoSEQ multiplex PCR; TCRdb keeps in-frame clones, though not all of them. The repertoire holds 350,000 to 400,000 clones, with about nine tenths as singletons. Cohort allocation depended upon clinical history that participants reported. The J segment lost 4 bases and the V segment lost 1 base, leaving 4 bases of the junction unmatched. The CDR3 extends over 16 amino acids. The germline gives CDR1 SGHNT, CDR2 YYREEE (reference sequence). The sequence derives from a middle-aged woman who had been exposed to COVID-19. The V and J genes are TRBV5-4 and TRBJ2-4, with 11 nucleotides matching TRBD1. The source material was PBMCs or T cells enriched from blood (not recorded which). The CDR3 sequence: CASSLRGQGDKNIQYF. The CDR3 DNA sequence: TGTGCCAGCAGCTTGAGGGGACAGGGGGATAAAAACATTCAGTACTTC. Variable domain in full (rest from reference TRBV5-4 and TRBJ2-4): ETGVTQSPTHLIKTRGQQVTLRCSSQSGHNTVSWYQQALGQGPQFIFQYYREEENGRGNFPPRFSGLQFPNYSSELNVNALELDDSALYLCASSLRGQGDKNIQYFGAGTRLSVL.